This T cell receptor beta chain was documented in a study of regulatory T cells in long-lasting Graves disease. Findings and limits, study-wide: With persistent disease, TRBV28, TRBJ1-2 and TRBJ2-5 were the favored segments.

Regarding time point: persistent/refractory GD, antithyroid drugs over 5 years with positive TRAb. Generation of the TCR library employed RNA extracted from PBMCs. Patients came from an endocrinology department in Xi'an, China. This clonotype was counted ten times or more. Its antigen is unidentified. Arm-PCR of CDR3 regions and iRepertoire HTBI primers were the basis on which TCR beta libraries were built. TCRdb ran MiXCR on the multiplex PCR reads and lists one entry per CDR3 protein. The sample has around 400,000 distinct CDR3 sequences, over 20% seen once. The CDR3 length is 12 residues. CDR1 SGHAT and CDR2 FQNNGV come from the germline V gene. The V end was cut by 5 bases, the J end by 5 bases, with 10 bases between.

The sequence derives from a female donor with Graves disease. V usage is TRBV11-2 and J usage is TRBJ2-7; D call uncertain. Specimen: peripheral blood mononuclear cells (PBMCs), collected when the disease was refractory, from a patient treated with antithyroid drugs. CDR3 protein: CASSPTLDEQYF. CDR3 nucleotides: TGTGCCAGCAGCCCCACGCTAGACGAGCAGTACTTC.